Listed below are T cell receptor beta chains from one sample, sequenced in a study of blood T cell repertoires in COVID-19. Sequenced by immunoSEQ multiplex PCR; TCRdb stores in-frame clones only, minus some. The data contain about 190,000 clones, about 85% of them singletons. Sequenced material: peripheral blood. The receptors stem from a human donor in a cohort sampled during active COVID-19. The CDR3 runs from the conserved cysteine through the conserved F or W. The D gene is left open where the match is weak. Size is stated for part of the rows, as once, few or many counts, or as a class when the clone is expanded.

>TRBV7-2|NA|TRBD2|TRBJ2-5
TGTGCCAGCAGCTTCGGGACTAGCGGGGAGACCCAGTACTTC
CASSFGTSGETQYF
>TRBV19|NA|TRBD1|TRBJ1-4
TGTGCCAGTAGCTCCGATACAGGGGGCGGGGGTGAAAAACTGTTTTTT
CASSSDTGGGGEKLFF
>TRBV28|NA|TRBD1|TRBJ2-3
TGTGCCAGCAGTTTATGGGGGACACAGGGGAAAACAGATACGCAGTATTTT
CASSLWGTQGKTDTQYF
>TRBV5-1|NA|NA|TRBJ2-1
TGCGCCAGCAGCTTTATAGGGGTGGCCTACAATGAGCAGTTCTTC
CASSFIGVAYNEQFF
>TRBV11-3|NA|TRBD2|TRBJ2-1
TGTGCCAGCAGCTCAGGGGCTAGCGGGAGTCAGGGGCAGTTCTTC
CASSSGASGSQGQFF
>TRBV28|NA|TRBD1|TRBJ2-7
TGTGCCACCACGACCGGGACAGGGGGCGTTTACGAGCAGTACTTC
CATTTGTGGVYEQYF
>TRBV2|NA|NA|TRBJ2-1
TGTGCCAGCAGTGAAGCGCAACAGGTTTACAATGAGCAGTTCTTC
CASSEAQQVYNEQFF
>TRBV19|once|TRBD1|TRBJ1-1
TGTGCCAGTAGCATCAGGGGGGCCAACACTGAAGCTTTCTTT
CASSIRGANTEAFF
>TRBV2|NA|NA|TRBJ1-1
TGTGCCAGCAATCGAGGGAATGTGAACACTGAAGCTTTCTTT
CASNRGNVNTEAFF
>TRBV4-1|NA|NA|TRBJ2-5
TGCGCCAGCAGCCAATTAGCGCTCGTAAAGCGGAGGGAGACCCAGTACTTC
CASSQLALVKRRETQYF
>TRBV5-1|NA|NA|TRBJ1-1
TGCGCCAGCAGCTTGGGAGGCGGAGCATTTGAAGCTTTCTTT
CASSLGGGAFEAFF
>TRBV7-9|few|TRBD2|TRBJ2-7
TGTGCCAGCAGCTTCACTAGCGGGATTGACGGCTACGAGCAGTACTTC
CASSFTSGIDGYEQYF
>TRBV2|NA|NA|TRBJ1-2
TGTGCCAGCAGGGACACTGGAGTCCCCCTCCATGGCTACACCTTC
CASRDTGVPLHGYTF
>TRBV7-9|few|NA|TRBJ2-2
TGTGCCAGCAGCTTACCGGACACCGGGGAGCTGTTTTTT
CASSLPDTGELFF
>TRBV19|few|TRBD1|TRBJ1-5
TGTGCCAGTTCCGGGACAGGGGGCAATCAGCCCCAGCATTTT
CASSGTGGNQPQHF
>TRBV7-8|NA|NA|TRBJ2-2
TGTGCCAGCAGCCCAATAGACAGCCTATCGAACACCGGGGAGCTGTTTTTT
CASSPIDSLSNTGELFF
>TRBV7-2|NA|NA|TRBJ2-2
TGTGCCAGCAGCTTAGTTCAGGGAACCGGGGAGCTGTTTTTT
CASSLVQGTGELFF
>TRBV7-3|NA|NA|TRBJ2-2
TGTGCCAGCAGCCGCGTGGGAGGAAACACCGGGGAGCTGTTTTTT
CASSRVGGNTGELFF
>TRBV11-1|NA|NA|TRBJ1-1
TGTGCCAGCAGCTTAGCCCTTCCCGGACAGACGCTAAACACTGAAGCTTTCTTT
CASSLALPGQTLNTEAFF
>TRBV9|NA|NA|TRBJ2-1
TGTGCCAGCGGGTGGACTGACAATGAGCAGTTCTTC
CASGWTDNEQFF